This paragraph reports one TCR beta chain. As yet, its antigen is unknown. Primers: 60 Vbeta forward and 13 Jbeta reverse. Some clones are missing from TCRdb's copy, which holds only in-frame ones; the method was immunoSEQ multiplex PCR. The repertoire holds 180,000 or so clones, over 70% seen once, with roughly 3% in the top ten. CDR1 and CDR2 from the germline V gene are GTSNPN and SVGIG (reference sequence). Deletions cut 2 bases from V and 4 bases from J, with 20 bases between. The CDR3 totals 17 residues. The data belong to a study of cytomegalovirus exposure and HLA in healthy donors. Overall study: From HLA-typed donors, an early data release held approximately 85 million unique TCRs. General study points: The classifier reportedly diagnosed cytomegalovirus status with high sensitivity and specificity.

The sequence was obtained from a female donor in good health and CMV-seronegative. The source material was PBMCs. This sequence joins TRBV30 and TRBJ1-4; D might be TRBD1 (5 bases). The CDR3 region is CAWSRPTTGLGNEKLFF. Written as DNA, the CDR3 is TGTGCCTGGAGTCGTCCCACGACGGGACTGGGTAATGAAAAACTGTTTTTT.